This T cell receptor beta chain was recovered during a study of T cells in Graves' hyperthyroidism and ophthalmopathy. It was RNA transcripts that yielded the amplified TCR beta CDR3 regions. The primer set for the first-round RT-PCR of the TCR CDR3 was HTBI. TCRdb itself ran the multiplex PCR reads through MiXCR, one entry per CDR3 protein. The sample has 270,000 or so distinct CDR3 sequences, roughly 15% seen once. This CDR3 is 16 amino acids long. The V end was cut by 2 bases, the J end by 7 bases, with 17 bases between. Germline V gene lookup returns CDR1 LNHDA and CDR2 SQIVND (reference sequence).

What was sequenced was blood. This clonotype was obtained from a woman in her 50s with Graves' hyperthyroidism that later progressed to Graves' ophthalmopathy. The V gene is TRBV19, the J gene TRBJ2-2; possible D gene TRBD1, 5 bases. In DNA form, the CDR3 reads TGTGCCAGTAGTATAAGGGGTCCAGCGTTAGGCGGGGAGCTGTTTTTT. As protein: CASSIRGPALGGELFF.